This entry lists 15 T cell receptor beta chains sequenced from one sample in a study of human T cells and chemical hapten exposure. TCRdb used MiXCR to reprocess the RACE reads, holding one entry per CDR3 protein. The sample lists some 360,000 distinct CDR3 sequences, 5.1% seen once, with approximately 2.8% in the top ten. Stated time point: pre-sensitization, week 0. Treatment defined: therapeutic diphenylcyclopropenone sensitization with weekly scalp DPC. The sequences come from whole blood, collected in connection with sensitization to the hapten diphenylcyclopropenone (DPC). The origin of the receptors is a woman aged 45-59 years with alopecia areata. Some clones in this sample may be carry-over from other donors' samples.

This clonotype was counted ten times or more. The V and J genes are TRBV11-1 and TRBJ2-5, with TRBD2 identical over 8 bases. Germline V gene lookup returns CDR1 SGHAT and CDR2 FQDESV (reference sequence). This CDR3 contains 16 residues. V lost 2 bases and J lost 1; bases outside the gene matches: 6. The CDR3 here is CASSLNSGGLQETQYF. The DNA of the CDR3 is TGTGCCAGCAGCTTAAACAGCGGGGGCCTCCAAGAGACCCAGTACTTC.

Many counts were recorded for this clonotype. The rearrangement links TRBV3-1 to TRBJ2-1, with 14 bases fitting TRBD2. The CDR3 has 19 residues. In germline, CDR1 is LGHDT, CDR2 YNNKEL (reference sequence). V lost 1 base and J lost 1; bases outside the gene matches: 6. CDR3 sequence reads: CASSQGLTSGGASYNEQFF. DNA for the CDR3: TGTGCCAGCAGCCAAGGCCTGACTAGCGGGGGGGCGTCCTACAATGAGCAGTTCTTC.

At least ten counts were recorded for this clonotype. This chain connects TRBV12-3 or TRBV12-4 to TRBJ1-1, with TRBD1 matching over 7 bases. J was trimmed by 5 bases and V by 6 bases; bases with no gene match: 12. The CDR3 contains 15 residues. The CDR3: CASSPGTAPGTEAFF. CDR3 sequence (DNA): TGTGCCAGCAGCCCCGGGACAGCGCCCGGGACTGAAGCTTTCTTT.

This clonotype occurred many times. The chain carries TRBV6-5 and TRBJ2-1; 15 positions match TRBD2. Germline CDR1 is MNHEY and CDR2 is SVGAGI. The CDR3 totals 16 residues. The V gene end was trimmed by 5 bases and the J gene end by 8 bases; junction bases not matched to a gene: 7. CDR3: CASSPGLAGGGDEQFF. Written as DNA, the CDR3 is TGTGCCAGCAGTCCGGGACTAGCGGGGGGTGGCGATGAGCAGTTCTTC.

This clonotype was seen repeatedly, ten times or more. This CDR3 reads CASSEALPGTGENYEQYF. As DNA, the CDR3 is TGTGCCAGCAGTGAAGCGCTTCCCGGGACAGGGGAGAACTACGAGCAGTACTTC. J is TRBJ2-7 and V is TRBV2; TRBD1 matches at 10 bases. The trim removed 0 bases at V and 3 bases at J, leaving 11 bases unmatched. The length of the CDR3 is 18 residues. Germline CDR1 SNHLY, CDR2 FYNNEI.

This clonotype was recorded a few times. V and J are TRBV6-2 or TRBV6-3 and TRBJ1-5; D unclear. The CDR3 is 14 amino acids. Germline assignment: CDR1 MNHEY and CDR2 SVGEGT. V gave up 7 bases and J gave up 1 base, with 11 bases separating them. The CDR3 here is CASKRISSNQPQHF. CDR3 coding DNA: TGTGCCAGCAAACGGATCAGCAGCAATCAGCCCCAGCATTTT.

This clonotype was seen a single time. A clone one base away is much larger, so this may be a read error. The V and J genes are TRBV5-1 and TRBJ1-5; D is uncertain. V was trimmed by 6 bases and J by 6 bases, leaving 16 bases between them. The germline gives CDR1 SGHRS, CDR2 YFSETQ. The CDR3 runs 14 residues. In DNA, the CDR3 is TGCGCCAGCATCTTAAACTCAGAGGGTCAGCCCCAGCATTTT. This sequence encodes CASILNSEGQPQHF.

This clonotype has ten or more counts. This chain links TRBV5-1 with TRBJ2-1; a weak D match, TRBD1 (6 bases). Looked up from germline, CDR1 is SGHRS and CDR2 is YFSETQ. The V gene lost 5 bases and the J gene lost 5 bases, with 11 bases spanning the gap. The CDR3 sequence is 13 residues long. CDR3 in amino acids: CASRAPGDNEQFF. CDR3 DNA: TGCGCCAGCAGAGCTCCAGGGGACAATGAGCAGTTCTTC.

A few counts support this clonotype. This rearrangement joins TRBV6-5 to TRBJ2-7; a possible D gene is TRBD2 (5 bases). CDR1 and CDR2 (germline): MNHEY, SVGAGI. V lost 4 bases, J lost 4 bases, and 23 bases lay in between. The CDR3 covers 17 residues. In DNA, the CDR3 is TGTGCCAGCAGTTCCCCTACGTTCGACGGGGAAGGGTACGAGCAGTACTTC. Its translation: CASSSPTFDGEGYEQYF.

This clonotype appeared a few times. The J gene is TRBJ2-5, the V gene TRBV5-1; D may be TRBD2 (7 bases). V was shortened by 0 bases and J by 4 bases, with 13 bases between the two germline ends. The CDR3 consists of 15 residues. Germline assignment: CDR1 SGHRS and CDR2 YFSETQ. The CDR3 region has the DNA TGCGCCAGCAGCTTGGCTGTGGGGGGGCTAGAGACCCAGTACTTC. This encodes CASSLAVGGLETQYF.

This clonotype was found a few times. The V and J genes are TRBV6-1 and TRBJ2-2; D is ambiguous. The CDR3 has 16 amino acids. From germline, CDR1 is MNHNS and CDR2 SASEGT. V gave up 1 base and J gave up 2 bases, with 11 bases separating them. In DNA form, the CDR3 reads TGTGCCAGCAGTGAAGGGATCCCCCCCAACACCGGGGAGCTGTTTTTT. Translating gives CASSEGIPPNTGELFF.

This sequence joins TRBV9 and TRBJ1-1; D perhaps matches TRBD1 (5 bases). V lost 4 bases to trimming and J lost 11 bases, with 15 bases between them. Germline values: CDR1 SGDLS, CDR2 YYNGEE. The length of the CDR3 is 12 residues. CDR3 nucleotides: TGTGCCAGCAGCCCCAGGCCAGGGATCGCTTTCTTT. It specifies CASSPRPGIAFF.

This clonotype has at least ten counts. The gene calls are TRBV5-8 and TRBJ2-6; no clear D. The V and J ends lost 0 bases and 0 bases respectively, with 7 bases between them. Germline V gene sequence: CDR1 SGHTS, CDR2 YDEGEE. This CDR3 region has 16 residues. The CDR3 loop reads CASSLESISGANVLTF. Here the CDR3 DNA reads TGTGCCAGCAGCTTGGAGTCTATCTCTGGGGCCAACGTCCTGACTTTC.

This clonotype occurred a few times. V and J are TRBV13 and TRBJ1-3; no firm D call. The CDR3 has 15 residues. V was cut by 2 bases and J by 0 bases, with 8 bases left in between. The germline gives CDR1 PRHDT, CDR2 FYEKMQ (reference sequence). CDR3 amino acids: CASSLNSGSGNTIYF. The CDR3 DNA reads as TGTGCCAGCAGCTTAAATTCCGGCTCTGGAAACACCATATATTTT. Combining the CDR3 with reference TRBV13 and TRBJ1-3 gives the whole variable domain AAGVIQSPRHLIKEKRETATLKCYPIPRHDTVYWYQQGPGQDPQFLISFYEKMQSDKGSIPDRFSAQQFSDYHSELNMSSLELGDSALYFCASSLNSGSGNTIYFGEGSWLTVV.

This clonotype was detected a few times. The chain uses TRBV5-5 and TRBJ1-5; D ambiguous. The CDR3 covers 15 residues. Deletions cut 1 base from V and 5 bases from J, with 13 bases between. CDR1 SGHKS and CDR2 YYEKEE come from the germline V gene (reference sequence). The CDR3 loop reads CASSLTPSGDQPQHF. The CDR3 DNA reads TGTGCCAGCAGCTTGACCCCGTCTGGGGATCAGCCCCAGCATTTT.